This note documents a single TCR beta chain sequence. This entry comes from a study of neoadjuvant anti-PD-1 for oral cavity cancer. The junction had 13 bases not matched to a gene; V was cut back by 4 bases and J by 8 bases. The CDR3 totals 15 residues. Germline values: CDR1 SQVTM, CDR2 ANQGSEA. Profiled with immunoSEQ multiplex PCR; TCRdb holds only in-frame clones, not every one. Of 60,000 to 75,000 clones listed, under 85% were seen once; the top ten hold just over 2.5%. This receptor was taken from a person between 35 and 79 years old with oral cavity squamous cell carcinoma. The chain links TRBV29-1 to TRBJ1-2, with 10 positions matching TRBD1. Sequencing was performed on PBMCs, taken before nivolumab (anti-PD-1) treatment. CDR3 coding DNA: TGCAGCGTTGGTATGACAGGGGGCGCAGCATCGGGCTACACCTTC. This encodes CSVGMTGGAASGYTF.